The clone carrying this TCR beta chain was seen a handful of times. This entry is derived from a study of human T cells and chemical hapten exposure. As for the study in general: Weekly administration of diphenylcyclopropenone to the scalp of patients continued throughout the approximately 24-week study.

TCRdb independently ran MiXCR on the RACE reads; one entry per CDR3 protein. The profile shows around 85,000 distinct CDR3 sequences, roughly 13% of them singletons. The ends were cut back, 8 bases at V and 7 bases at J, with 15 bases in the middle. The CDR3 sequence is 12 residues long. Germline V gene data show CDR1 as SEHNR and CDR2 as FQNEAQ (reference sequence). The time point was: patch test 3, about 24 weeks after DPC sensitization. As for treatment: therapeutic diphenylcyclopropenone sensitization with weekly scalp DPC. Blood sampling preceded each patch test application. The source material was whole blood, sampled in connection with sensitization to the hapten diphenylcyclopropenone (DPC). The TCR was taken from a woman aged 45-65 years with alopecia areata. Some clones in this sample may be carry-over from other donors' samples. The J gene is TRBJ2-7, the V gene TRBV7-9; D gene ambiguous. CDR3: CASGSRLGEQYF. DNA of the CDR3: TGTGCCAGCGGATCAAGGTTGGGTGAGCAGTACTTC.